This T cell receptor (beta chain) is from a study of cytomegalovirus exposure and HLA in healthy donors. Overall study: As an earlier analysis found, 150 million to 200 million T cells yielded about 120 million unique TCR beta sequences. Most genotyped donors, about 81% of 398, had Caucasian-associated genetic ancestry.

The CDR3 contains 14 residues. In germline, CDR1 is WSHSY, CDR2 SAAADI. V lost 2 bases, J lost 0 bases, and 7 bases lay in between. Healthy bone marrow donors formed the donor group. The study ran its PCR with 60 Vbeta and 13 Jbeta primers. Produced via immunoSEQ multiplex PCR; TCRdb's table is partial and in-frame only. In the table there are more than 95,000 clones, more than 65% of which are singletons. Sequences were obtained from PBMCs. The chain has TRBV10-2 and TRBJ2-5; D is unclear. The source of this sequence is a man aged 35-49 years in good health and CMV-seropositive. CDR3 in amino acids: CASSERRDQETQYF. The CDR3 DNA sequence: TGCGCCAGCAGTGAGAGAAGAGACCAAGAGACCCAGTACTTC.